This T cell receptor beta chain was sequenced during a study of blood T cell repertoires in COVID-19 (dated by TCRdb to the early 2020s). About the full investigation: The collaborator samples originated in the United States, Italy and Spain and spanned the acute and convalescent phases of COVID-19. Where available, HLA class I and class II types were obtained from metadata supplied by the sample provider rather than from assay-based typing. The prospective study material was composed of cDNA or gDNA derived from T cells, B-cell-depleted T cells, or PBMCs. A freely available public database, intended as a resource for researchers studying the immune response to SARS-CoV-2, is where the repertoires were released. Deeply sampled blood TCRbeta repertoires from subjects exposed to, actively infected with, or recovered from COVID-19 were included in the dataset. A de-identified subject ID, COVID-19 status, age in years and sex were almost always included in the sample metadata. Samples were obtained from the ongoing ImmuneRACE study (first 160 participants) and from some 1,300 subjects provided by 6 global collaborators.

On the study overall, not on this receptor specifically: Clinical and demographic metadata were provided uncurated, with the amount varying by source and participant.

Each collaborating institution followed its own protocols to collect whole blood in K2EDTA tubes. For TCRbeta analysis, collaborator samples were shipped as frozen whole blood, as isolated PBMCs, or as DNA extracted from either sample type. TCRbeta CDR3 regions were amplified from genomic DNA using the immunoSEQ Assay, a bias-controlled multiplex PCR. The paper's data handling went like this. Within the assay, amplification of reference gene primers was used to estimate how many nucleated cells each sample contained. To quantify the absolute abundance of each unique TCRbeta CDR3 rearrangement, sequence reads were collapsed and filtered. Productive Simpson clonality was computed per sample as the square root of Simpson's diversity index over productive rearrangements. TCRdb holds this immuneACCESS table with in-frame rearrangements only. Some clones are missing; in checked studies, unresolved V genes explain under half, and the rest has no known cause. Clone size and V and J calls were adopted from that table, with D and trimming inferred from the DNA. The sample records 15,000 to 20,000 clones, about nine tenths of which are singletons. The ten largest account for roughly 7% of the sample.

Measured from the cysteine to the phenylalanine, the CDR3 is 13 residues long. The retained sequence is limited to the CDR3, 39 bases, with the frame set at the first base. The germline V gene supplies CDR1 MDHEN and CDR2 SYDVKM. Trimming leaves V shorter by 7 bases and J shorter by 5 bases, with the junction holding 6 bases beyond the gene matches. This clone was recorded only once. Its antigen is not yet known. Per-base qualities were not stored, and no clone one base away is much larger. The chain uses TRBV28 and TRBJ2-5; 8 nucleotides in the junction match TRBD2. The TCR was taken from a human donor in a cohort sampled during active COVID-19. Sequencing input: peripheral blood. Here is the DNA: TGTGCCAGCACTCGGGGGGGCGAGGAGACCCAGTACTTC. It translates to CASTRGGEETQYF.